This TCR beta chain stems from a study of blood T cell repertoires in COVID-19. Study at large: Sites in the United States, Italy and Spain provided acute and convalescent COVID-19 samples. In each case, the material was cDNA or gDNA derived from T cells, B-cell-depleted T cells, or PBMCs.

All enrollees were roughly 18 to 89 years old and from 25 or so US areas. Participants' reported clinical history set cohort assignment. Only in-frame clones appear in the TCRdb table, and some are missing; sequencing was by immunoSEQ multiplex PCR. In the table there are a few hundred thousand clones, just over 85% of which are singletons. V gave up 2 bases and J gave up 5 bases, with 18 bases separating them. The CDR3 runs 15 residues. In germline, CDR1 is SQVTM, CDR2 ANQGSEA. The TCR comes from a woman aged 40-49 years with acute COVID-19. The sequencing input was PBMCs or T cells enriched from blood (not recorded which). This chain joins TRBV29-1 and TRBJ1-1, with D perhaps matching TRBD1 (6 bases). DNA of the CDR3: TGCAGCGTTGAAAGCGGAGGGGGGGCGCGTACTGAAGCTTTCTTT. Translation: CSVESGGGARTEAFF.